These 24 T cell receptor beta chains originate from one sample sequenced in a study of T cells in Graves' hyperthyroidism and ophthalmopathy. TCR beta CDR3 regions were amplified from RNA. The HTBI set primed first-round TCR CDR3 RT-PCR. TCRdb used MiXCR to reprocess the multiplex PCR reads, holding one entry per CDR3 protein. The table lists over 400,000 distinct CDR3 sequences, roughly 14% of them singletons, with 13% in the top ten. Specimen: blood. The receptors here all came from a man aged 18 to 29 with Graves' ophthalmopathy.

This clonotype was seen repeatedly, ten times or more. The V gene is TRBV18, the J gene TRBJ2-3; 7 bases line up with TRBD2. With V trimmed by 0 bases and J by 6 bases, 9 bases remained unmatched. Germline CDR1 is KGHSH and CDR2 is LQKENI. The CDR3 is 16 residues long. Here the CDR3 reads CASSPPTGVAGDTQYF. CDR3 nucleotides: TGTGCCAGCTCACCACCTACCGGGGTAGCGGGCGATACGCAGTATTTT.

This clonotype was counted only a few times. The genes are TRBV27 and TRBJ2-6; D is perhaps TRBD1 or TRBD2 (5 bases each). The CDR3 runs to 16 residues. Germline CDR1 and CDR2: MNHEY and SMNVEV (reference sequence). V dropped 4 bases and J dropped 2 bases, with 12 bases sitting between them. Here the CDR3 DNA reads TGTGCCAGCAGTTCTACCCCGGGACCTGGGGCCAACGTCCTGACTTTC. It codes for CASSSTPGPGANVLTF.

This clonotype was found once. CDR3 in DNA: TGTGCCAGCAGCGTAGGTTTTCAGGGTTCGAACACTGAAGCTTTCTTT. This gives the protein CASSVGFQGSNTEAFF. The V and J genes are TRBV9 and TRBJ1-1, with a possible D match to TRBD1 (5 bases). Germline V gene sequence: CDR1 SGDLS, CDR2 YYNGEE. The CDR3 contains 16 residues. Trimming pared 0 bases from V and 1 base from J, leaving 13 bases between.

This chain uses TRBV7-9 with TRBJ2-7, with TRBD1 matching 8 bases. This CDR3 has 12 residues. V gave up 4 bases and J gave up 6 bases; unmatched junction bases: 2. Looked up from germline, CDR1 is SEHNR and CDR2 is FQNEAQ (reference sequence). This chain's CDR3 is CASSSGTGEQYF. CDR3 nucleotide sequence: TGTGCCAGCAGCTCTGGGACAGGCGAGCAGTACTTC. Supplemented by reference TRBV7-9 and TRBJ2-7, the full variable domain reads DTGVSQNPRHKITKRGQNVTFRCDPISEHNRLYWYRQTLGQGPEFLTYFQNEAQLEKSRLLSDRFSAERPKGSFSTLEIQRTEQGDSAMYLCASSSGTGEQYFGPGTRLTVT.

This clonotype was counted at least ten times. This sequence joins TRBV7-9 and TRBJ2-5; D gene ambiguous. CDR1 is SEHNR and CDR2 is FQNEAQ in the germline V gene (reference sequence). The CDR3 sequence is 16 residues long. Trimming cost V 3 bases and J 3 bases, with 17 bases left between them. The CDR3 is CASSLVSWGSEETQYF. The CDR3 DNA reads TGTGCCAGCAGCTTGGTGTCTTGGGGTTCGGAAGAGACCCAGTACTTC.

The chain is built from TRBV11-3 and TRBJ1-3; 7 bases align to TRBD1. CDR3 length: 15 amino acids. Germline V gene sequence: CDR1 SGHNT, CDR2 YENEEA. V lost 4 bases to trimming and J lost 2 bases; unmatched junction nucleotides: 5. The CDR3 spells CASSSPGTAGNTIYF. For the CDR3, the DNA is TGTGCCAGCAGCTCCCCCGGGACAGCTGGAAACACCATATATTTT.

This clonotype was detected ten times or more. The chain carries TRBV2 and TRBJ1-2; 8 bases agree with TRBD1. Germline V gene data show CDR1 as SNHLY and CDR2 as FYNNEI. The ends lost 4 bases at V and 10 bases at J; junction bases unmatched: 8. The CDR3 is made up of 13 amino acids. CDR3 amino acids: CASSGTGTPHYTF. CDR3 coding DNA: TGTGCCAGCAGTGGGACAGGGACTCCGCACTACACCTTC.

This clonotype was counted at least ten times. The CDR3 bases are TGTGCCAGCACCGGGACTAGCGGGGGAAACAATGAGCAGTTCTTC. Amino acids: CASTGTSGGNNEQFF. The chain links TRBV12-3 or TRBV12-4 to TRBJ2-1; TRBD2 agrees at 14 bases. The V gene end was trimmed by 7 bases and the J gene end by 5 bases; junction bases not matched to a gene: 4. CDR3 length equals 15 residues.

Many counts were recorded for this clonotype. The chain combines TRBV9 with TRBJ1-2; D gene unclear. V lost 3 bases, J lost 4 bases, and 16 bases lay in between. Looked up from germline, CDR1 is SGDLS and CDR2 is YYNGEE. The CDR3 consists of 15 residues. The CDR3 DNA follows: TGTGCCAGCAGCGGAAGGGCACCTGCTATCTATGGCTACACCTTC. This sequence encodes CASSGRAPAIYGYTF.

The rearrangement uses TRBV6-5 and TRBJ2-5, with 8 bases that match TRBD2. Germline V gene data show CDR1 as MNHEY and CDR2 as SVGAGI. Germline trimming cut 2 bases from V and 1 base from J; bases unmatched to any gene: 6. This CDR3 spans 16 amino acids. Written as DNA, the CDR3 is TGTGCCAGCAGTTACGCAGTAGCGGGGTCCCAAGAGACCCAGTACTTC. Its translation is CASSYAVAGSQETQYF.

This clonotype was recorded at least ten times. The chain is built from TRBV6-1 and TRBJ2-5; 10 nucleotides match TRBD2. The germline V gene has CDR1 MNHNS and CDR2 SASEGT. The CDR3 extends over 13 amino acids. Trimming cost V 10 bases and J 5 bases; bases outside gene matches: 7. The DNA for the CDR3 is TGTGCCACACTAGCGGGGACTAGGGAGACCCAGTACTTC. This translates into CATLAGTRETQYF.

This clonotype was counted at least ten times. The chain combines TRBV10-3 with TRBJ2-3; D is unresolved. The CDR3 has 15 residues. Germline CDR1 ENHRY, CDR2 SYGVKD. Trimming took off 5 bases at V and 1 base at J, with 13 bases between the two ends. The CDR3 sequence is CAISTDAMRTDTQYF. CDR3 in DNA: TGTGCCATCAGTACAGACGCGATGCGCACAGATACGCAGTATTTT.

This clonotype was picked up many times. V gene TRBV2 combines with J gene TRBJ1-6; D may be TRBD1 (5 bases). Germline CDR1 is SNHLY and CDR2 is FYNNEI. The CDR3 is 14 amino acids. Trimming left V 4 bases short and J 8 bases short, with 12 bases between. The CDR3 protein is CASSVQAVDSPLHF. As DNA, the CDR3 is TGTGCCAGCAGTGTACAGGCCGTGGATTCACCCCTCCACTTT.

Notes on this clonotype: A much larger clone differs from this one at a single base, so this may be a read error. The chain carries TRBV11-2 and TRBJ2-5, with D possibly called TRBD1 or TRBD2 (7 bases each). V was clipped by 5 bases and J by 5 bases, with 18 bases between them. This CDR3 contains 15 residues. Germline V lookup: CDR1 SGHAT, CDR2 FQNNGV. CDR3 residues: CASSRTGGGVETQYF. CDR3 nucleotides: TGTGCCAGCAGCCGGACAGGTGGGGGGGTCGAGACCCAGTACTTC. Full variable domain (missing parts from reference TRBV11-2 and TRBJ2-5): EAGVAQSPRYKIIEKRQSVAFWCNPISGHATLYWYQQILGQGPKLLIQFQNNGVVDDSQLPKDRFSAERLKGVDSTLKIQPAKLEDSAVYLCASSRTGGGVETQYFGPGTRLLVL.

The sample holds many counts of this clonotype. The V call is TRBV6-1, the J call TRBJ2-1; no reliable D call. The V gene's germline CDR1 is MNHNS and CDR2 SASEGT. Trimming pared 6 bases from V and 8 bases from J, leaving 11 bases between. The CDR3 covers 12 residues. CDR3 bases: TGTGCCAGCAGGACGATGGCCTATGAGCAGTTCTTC. This gives the protein CASRTMAYEQFF.

The rearrangement links TRBV5-5 to TRBJ1-6; TRBD1 might be the D (6 bases). The CDR3 loop spans 16 amino acids. Germline CDR1 SGHKS, CDR2 YYEKEE (reference sequence). V was trimmed by 4 bases and J by 9 bases, leaving 20 bases between them. The CDR3 DNA follows: TGTGCCAGCAGCCCCGCTGGAGGGACAACTAGTTCACCCCTCCACTTT. It yields the protein CASSPAGGTTSSPLHF.

This clonotype has a count of ten or more. The rearrangement links TRBV10-3 to TRBJ1-1; TRBD1 might be the D (5 bases). V was trimmed by 7 bases and J by 0 bases, leaving 9 bases between them. Germline CDR1 ENHRY, CDR2 SYGVKD. The CDR3 loop spans 13 amino acids. The CDR3 coding sequence is TGTGCCATCATGGCAGGGCTGAACACTGAAGCTTTCTTT. This sequence encodes CAIMAGLNTEAFF.

This clonotype was picked up many times. As DNA, the CDR3 is TGCAGCGTTCCGTCCCTTGTGGCGAGATACAATGAGCAGTTCTTC. This translates into CSVPSLVARYNEQFF. V usage is TRBV29-1 and J usage is TRBJ2-1; no reliable D call. CDR1 SQVTM and CDR2 ANQGSEA come from the germline V gene. The CDR3 has 15 amino acids. The V end lost 5 bases, the J end lost 4 bases, and 18 bases lay between the germline ends.

This clonotype was found many times. The CDR3 here is CASSFVGTEETQYF. As DNA, the CDR3 is TGTGCCAGCAGTTTTGTAGGGACTGAGGAGACCCAGTACTTC. The chain is built from TRBV28 and TRBJ2-5; perhaps TRBD2 as D (6 bases). Germline-derived CDR1 and CDR2 are MDHEN and SYDVKM. The CDR3 runs 14 residues. Trimming cost V 3 bases and J 5 bases, with 13 bases left between them.

This clonotype came up a few times. The chain has TRBV5-1 and TRBJ2-3, with 9 bases matching TRBD1. Germline lookup yields CDR1 SGHRS and CDR2 YFSETQ. This CDR3 comprises 19 residues. J was trimmed by 5 bases and V by 7 bases; bases with no gene match: 23. CDR3 bases: TGCGCCAGCGGCCCCCAGCCCGGGGGAGGTGGGACAGGGCTAGATACGCAGTATTTT. This encodes CASGPQPGGGGTGLDTQYF.

The chain uses TRBV4-1 and TRBJ2-7; D is possibly TRBD2 (7 bases). The CDR3 is 15 amino acids. From germline, CDR1 is MGHRA and CDR2 YSYEKL. The ends were cut back, 4 bases at V and 4 bases at J, with 17 bases in the middle. As DNA, the CDR3 is TGCGCCAGCAGCCTACGGGGGGAGGGGGAATACGAGCAGTACTTC. Translated: CASSLRGEGEYEQYF.

This clonotype was seen ten or more times. The chain carries TRBV24-1 and TRBJ2-3; weak D call: TRBD2 (6 bases). The V end lost 5 bases, the J end lost 2 bases, and 13 bases lay between the germline ends. CDR1 is KGHDR and CDR2 is SFDVKD in the germline V gene. The CDR3 spans 15 residues. CDR3 in amino acids: CATSGNSGATDTQYF. The CDR3, as DNA: TGTGCCACCAGTGGGAATAGCGGAGCCACAGATACGCAGTATTTT.

Turning to this clonotype: A much larger clone lies one base from this, so it may be a read error. J is TRBJ1-5 and V is TRBV3-1; D remains unclear. The V gene's germline CDR1 is LGHDT and CDR2 YNNKEL (reference sequence). The CDR3 runs to 15 residues. The CDR3 spells CASSQLYSSSQPQHF. Here the CDR3 DNA reads TGTGCCAGCAGCCAACTATACAGTAGCAGTCAGCCCCAGCATTTT.

This clonotype was observed at least ten times. The genes are TRBV12-3 or TRBV12-4 and TRBJ2-6, with D perhaps matching TRBD1 (5 bases). The CDR3 is made up of 16 amino acids. The ends were cut back, 2 bases at V and 0 bases at J, with 8 bases in the middle. CDR3 DNA sequence: TGTGCCAGCAGTTTAAGGGGAAGCTCTGGGGCCAACGTCCTGACTTTC. Its protein is CASSLRGSSGANVLTF.